This T cell receptor beta chain was identified in a study of shared clonotypes between healthy human individuals. In the source study's methods: Filtering of immunoSEQ junctional sequences could not match full-length read filtering. Clones were read by immunoSEQ multiplex PCR, and TCRdb kept only the in-frame ones, dropping some. The DNA was the basis for D and trimming; V, J and clone size are from that table. Of 750,000 to 1,000,000 clones in the sample, 92% were seen once. Of note for this clone: Its antigen remains unidentified.

Study-level findings and limits: A limitation of the genetic and exposure-history diversity represented arose from few donors.

It was CD45RO-negative cells, positively selected for CCR7, that made up naive CD8 cells, with terminally differentiated effector memory CD45RA+ cells excluded. Per germline, CDR1 SEHNR and CDR2 FQNEAQ (reference sequence). The V and J ends lost 5 bases and 1 base respectively, with 12 bases between them. The CDR3 length is 14 residues. The clonotype comes from a man aged 25 to 45 in good health. The chain uses TRBV7-9 and TRBJ2-7; D unresolved. The specimen was naive CD8+ T cells sorted from blood. CDR3 in amino acids: CASSPGARSYEQYF. The DNA of the CDR3 is TGTGCCAGCAGCCCAGGCGCTCGGTCCTACGAGCAGTACTTC.